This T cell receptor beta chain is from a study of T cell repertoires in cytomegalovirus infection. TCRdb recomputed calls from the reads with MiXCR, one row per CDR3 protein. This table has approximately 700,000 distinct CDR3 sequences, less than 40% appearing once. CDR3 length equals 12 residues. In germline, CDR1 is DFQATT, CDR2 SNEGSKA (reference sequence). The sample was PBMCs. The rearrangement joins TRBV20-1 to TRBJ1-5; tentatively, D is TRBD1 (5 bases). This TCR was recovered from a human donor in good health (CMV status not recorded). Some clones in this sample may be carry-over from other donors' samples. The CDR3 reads CSLQGGNQPQHF. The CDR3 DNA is TGCAGCCTTCAGGGTGGCAATCAGCCCCAGCATTTT.